The present T cell receptor beta chain was sequenced within a study of blood T cell repertoires in COVID-19. The wider study: The United States, Italy and Spain were the sources of the acute and convalescent COVID-19 samples. Sources were T cells, B-cell-depleted T cells, or PBMCs; the material itself was cDNA or gDNA.

Methods used by the authors: Amplification of reference gene primers was used by the study to estimate nucleated cell counts. Data came from immunoSEQ multiplex PCR; TCRdb stores just in-frame clones and leaves some out. Clonal size and the V and J genes are those of that table, whereas D and trimming came from the DNA. The table records 67,000 or so clones, 70% to 85% of them present only once. Germline CDR1 is GTSNPN and CDR2 is SVGIG (reference sequence). V was trimmed by 0 bases and J by 7 bases, leaving 5 bases between them. CDR3 length: 11 residues. The genes are TRBV30 and TRBJ2-3, with D unresolved. Material for sequencing was peripheral blood. The TCR originated in a man between 70 and 80 years old with acute or convalescent COVID-19. The DNA of the CDR3 is TGTGCCTGGAGTGTGGCCAATACGCAGTATTTT. It encodes CAWSVANTQYF.